A single sample gave rise to the 22 T cell receptor beta chains below, sequenced in a study of CD8 T cells in ankylosing spondylitis (dated by TCRdb to about 2017). The library was produced with 5' RACE. The sample was run on an Illumina HiSeq 2500. TCRdb reworked the public reads: Q25 trimming with fastp, MiXCR clone assembly, productive beta chains retained. For every CDR3 protein sequence, its rows merge into one entry that carries the most common genes and DNA. The sample records fewer than 200,000 distinct CDR3 sequences, roughly 20% of which are singletons. The ten top clones hold more than 3.5% of the sample. The sequencing sample was made of blood, either unsorted or a sorted T cell fraction (not recorded which). These receptors came from a male donor aged 5 to 29 with ankylosing spondylitis or in good health (not recorded which). Donor details come from another sample of the same person, matched by shared clones.

This clonotype was seen many times. This chain links TRBV24-1 with TRBJ2-5; unclear D gene. CDR3 length: 13 residues. Germline V gene sequence: CDR1 KGHDR, CDR2 SFDVKD. V shed 6 bases and J shed 1 base, with 8 bases lying between them. The CDR3 sequence: CATSKGSQETQYF. CDR3 bases: TGTGCCACCAGTAAGGGCAGCCAAGAGACCCAGTACTTC.

This clonotype was counted many times. The chain couples TRBV7-2 to TRBJ2-1; 11 nucleotides match TRBD2. Germline CDR1 reads SGHTA; CDR2 reads FQGNSA. This CDR3 has 15 amino acids. V dropped 4 bases and J dropped 10; count of bases not matched to a gene: 9. CDR3 nucleotide sequence: TGTGCCAGCAGCTCGAAGACTAGCGGGATCCTCGAGCAGTTCTTC. This encodes CASSSKTSGILEQFF.

Ten or more counts support this clonotype. The genes are TRBV3-1 and TRBJ2-5; D is undetermined. The V gene lost 5 bases and the J gene lost 2 bases, with 3 bases spanning the gap. Germline V gives CDR1 LGHDT, CDR2 YNNKEL (reference sequence). The CDR3 has 11 amino acids. DNA for the CDR3: TGTGCCAGCAGCGTACAAGAGACCCAGTACTTC. It codes for CASSVQETQYF.

This clonotype came up many times. This sequence joins TRBV20-1 and TRBJ2-3; D might be TRBD2 (5 bases). Trimming pared 4 bases from V and 3 bases from J, leaving 11 bases between. The CDR3 has 13 amino acids. Germline CDR1 reads DFQATT; CDR2 reads SNEGSKA (reference sequence). CDR3 sequence reads: CSAMRGQTDTQYF. CDR3 nucleotide sequence: TGCAGTGCTATGCGCGGGCAAACAGATACGCAGTATTTT.

The sample holds many counts of this clonotype. The chain couples TRBV6-2 or TRBV6-3 to TRBJ2-1, with 8 bases aligning to TRBD1. The CDR3 extends over 18 amino acids. Germline V gives CDR1 MNHEY, CDR2 SVGEGT. The V segment lost 2 bases and the J segment 5 bases; nucleotides outside the gene matches: 14. CDR3 coding DNA: TGTGCCAGCAGTTACGGGGGACAGGCTTTCGTTCCGAACAATGAGCAGTTCTTC. Its protein product is CASSYGGQAFVPNNEQFF.

This clonotype was observed many times. This rearrangement joins TRBV7-9 to TRBJ1-1; 9 bases map to TRBD1. V shed 0 bases, J shed 6 bases, and the junction held 2 bases outside the gene matches. CDR3 length equals 14 residues. Germline CDR1 SEHNR, CDR2 FQNEAQ (reference sequence). Here the CDR3 reads CASSLAGTGSEAFF. CDR3 coding DNA: TGTGCCAGCAGCTTAGCCGGGACAGGGTCTGAAGCTTTCTTT.

Ten or more counts support this clonotype. The rearrangement links TRBV12-3 or TRBV12-4 to TRBJ2-1, with D perhaps TRBD2 (5 bases). The V and J ends lost 7 bases and 7 bases respectively, with 17 bases between them. The CDR3 is made up of 14 amino acids. For the CDR3, the DNA is TGTGCCAGCAATCACCGGGCCCCGGGGAATGAGCAGTTCTTC. Protein product: CASNHRAPGNEQFF.

In its sample, this clonotype was seen a few times. J is TRBJ1-1 and V is TRBV18; D is unclear. Per germline, CDR1 KGHSH and CDR2 LQKENI. The V end was cut by 4 bases, the J end by 3 bases, with 12 bases between. The CDR3 loop spans 14 amino acids. The CDR3 sequence: CASSQQVKDTEAFF. CDR3 coding DNA: TGTGCCAGCTCACAGCAGGTAAAGGACACTGAAGCTTTCTTT.

This clonotype showed up many times. The rearrangement uses TRBV5-4 and TRBJ2-1; 12 bases line up with TRBD2. The CDR3 sequence is 15 residues long. The germline CDR1 and CDR2 sequences are SGHNT and YYREEE (reference sequence). V lost 5 bases, J lost 7 bases, and 7 bases stayed unmatched. CDR3 DNA: TGTGCCAGCAGGCTAGCGGGAGGGCCGGGAAATGAGCAGTTCTTC. Its protein product is CASRLAGGPGNEQFF.

This clonotype was seen many times. The V and J genes are TRBV5-1 and TRBJ2-1; perhaps D is TRBD1 or TRBD2 (5 bases each). V dropped 2 bases and J dropped 1 base, with 10 bases sitting between them. In germline, CDR1 is SGHRS, CDR2 YFSETQ. The CDR3 is 15 residues long. This CDR3 is CASSFRDGSYNEQFF. CDR3 in DNA: TGCGCCAGCAGCTTTCGGGACGGATCCTACAATGAGCAGTTCTTC. Filled out from reference TRBV5-1 and TRBJ2-1, the complete variable domain reads KAGVTQTPRYLIKTRGQQVTLSCSPISGHRSVSWYQQTPGQGLQFLFEYFSETQRNKGNFPGRFSGRQFSNSRSEMNVSTLELGDSALYLCASSFRDGSYNEQFFGPGTRLTVL.

This clonotype was seen repeatedly, ten times or more. This sequence joins TRBV7-2 and TRBJ2-1, with D possibly TRBD2 on 6 matching bases. V was clipped by 5 bases and J by 3 bases, with 14 bases between them. The CDR3 has 15 residues. The germline V gene encodes CDR1 SGHTA and CDR2 FQGNSA. The CDR3 region has the DNA TGTGCCAGCAGCCTCGCGGGGTTAGTCTACAATGAGCAGTTCTTC. It yields the protein CASSLAGLVYNEQFF.

This clonotype was seen repeatedly, ten times or more. CDR3 coding DNA: TGTGCCAGCAGCTTTGGTACAGGGATTACTGAAGCTTTCTTT. It yields the protein CASSFGTGITEAFF. The chain recombines TRBV5-6 with TRBJ1-1; tentatively, D is TRBD1 (6 bases). The CDR3 loop spans 14 amino acids. V lost 2 bases and J 5 bases, leaving 13 bases between the germline ends. Germline V gene sequence: CDR1 SGHDT, CDR2 YYEEEE. Full variable domain (rest looked up from reference TRBV5-6 and TRBJ1-1): DAGVTQSPTHLIKTRGQQVTLRCSPKSGHDTVSWYQQALGQGPQFIFQYYEEEERQRGNFPDRFSGHQFPNYSSELNVNALLLGDSALYLCASSFGTGITEAFFGQGTRLTVV.

CDR3 DNA: TGTGCCAGCAGTACGACAGGGGGCCAAGATACGCAGTATTTT. Amino acid sequence: CASSTTGGQDTQYF. The chain links TRBV6-4 to TRBJ2-3; 10 bases line up with TRBD1. From germline, CDR1 is MRHNA and CDR2 SNTAGT. V shed 5 bases, J shed 5 bases, and the junction held 4 bases outside the gene matches. The CDR3 contains 14 residues.

This clonotype was observed at least ten times. CDR3 in amino acids: CASRPHVRGKRTGELFF. The CDR3 bases are TGTGCCAGCAGACCCCACGTCCGGGGCAAGAGGACCGGGGAGCTGTTTTTT. The rearrangement uses TRBV7-8 and TRBJ2-2, with D tentatively TRBD1 or TRBD2 (5 bases each). Germline CDR1 reads SGHVS; CDR2 reads FQNEAQ. The V end was cut by 6 bases, the J end by 5 bases, with 22 bases between. The CDR3 length is 17 residues.

The rearrangement joins TRBV13 to TRBJ2-7; D unresolved. Trimming removed 8 bases at V and 1 base at J, with 9 bases between. The CDR3 totals 12 residues. Germline V CDR1 and CDR2: PRHDT, FYEKMQ (reference sequence). CDR3 loop: CASGLRSYEQYF. The DNA of the CDR3 is TGTGCCAGCGGGCTCAGGTCCTACGAGCAGTACTTC.

Details on this clonotype: One end of the junction varies from germline; a read error may be responsible. This sequence joins TRBV7-2 and TRBJ2-7; D gene ambiguous. Germline V gives CDR1 SGHTA, CDR2 FQGNSA. The CDR3 covers 12 residues. The CDR3 is CASSIASIEQYF. The CDR3 nucleotides read TGTGCCAGCAGCATAGCCTCCATCGAGCAGTACTTC.

The chain links TRBV29-1 to TRBJ2-1, with TRBD2 matching 8 bases. The trim removed 4 bases at V and 12 bases at J, leaving 8 bases unmatched. The CDR3 covers 12 residues. Germline V gene sequence: CDR1 SQVTM, CDR2 ANQGSEA. CDR3 nucleotides: TGCAGCGTTGGCGGACTAGCTGTATTGCAGTTCTTC. Its protein is CSVGGLAVLQFF.

This clonotype was observed at least ten times. The CDR3 sequence is CATGQRRETQYF. The CDR3 nucleotides read TGTGCCACAGGACAGCGAAGGGAGACCCAGTACTTC. The chain uses TRBV7-9 and TRBJ2-5; D is perhaps TRBD1 (6 bases). The CDR3 length is 12 residues. The V end was cut by 10 bases, the J end by 5 bases, with 14 bases between. Germline CDR1 and CDR2: SEHNR and FQNEAQ (reference sequence).

This clonotype was seen repeatedly, ten times or more. The chain links TRBV4-1 to TRBJ1-2; D gene ambiguous. Trimming pared 2 bases from V and 7 bases from J, leaving 5 bases between. The CDR3 covers 11 residues. The germline CDR1 and CDR2 sequences are MGHRA and YSYEKL. CDR3 sequence reads: CASSQLGGYTF. The CDR3 bases are TGCGCCAGCAGCCAACTAGGTGGCTACACCTTC.

The V and J genes are TRBV10-1 and TRBJ2-7; D uncertain. Germline V CDR1 and CDR2: WNHNN, SYGVQD (reference sequence). Trimming pared 6 bases from V and 5 bases from J, leaving 5 bases between. The CDR3 totals 10 residues. The CDR3 DNA sequence: TGCGCCAGCAGAGGTAACGAGCAGTACGTC. It codes for CASRGNEQYV.

This clonotype has at least ten counts. The chain recombines TRBV12-3 or TRBV12-4 with TRBJ1-1, with D tentatively TRBD1 (5 bases). The CDR3 covers 13 residues. The V end was cut by 4 bases, the J end by 6 bases, with 12 bases between. In DNA form, the CDR3 reads TGTGCCAGCAGTTCGGTACGGGGCTCTGAAGCTTTCTTT. The encoded protein is CASSSVRGSEAFF.

This clonotype appeared many times. The genes are TRBV20-1 and TRBJ2-2, with a weak D call TRBD2 (5 bases). The CDR3 has 15 residues. V lost 0 bases and J lost 0, with 8 bases in between. Per the germline V gene, CDR1 is DFQATT and CDR2 is SNEGSKA (reference sequence). The CDR3 DNA reads TGCAGTGCTAGAGAATCCGGGGCGAACACCGGGGAGCTGTTTTTT. Protein sequence: CSARESGANTGELFF.